A selection of T cell receptor beta chains follows, all from one sample in a study of shared clonotypes between healthy human individuals. TCRdb keeps only in-frame clones here, not all; method: immunoSEQ multiplex PCR. In the table there are about 2,100,000 clones, about 92% of which are singletons. Sequenced: naive CD8+ T cells from PBMCs. All receptors derive from a man in his late teens or twenties in good health. Some clones in this sample may be carry-over from other donors' samples. The CDR3 runs from the conserved cysteine through the conserved F or W. The order of the fields is D gene, J gene, V gene, CDR3 DNA, CDR3 protein. The D gene is left open where the match is weak.

>NA|TRBJ1-4|TRBV5-1
TGCGCCAGCAGCTTGGCCTTGACAACTAATGAAAAACTGTTTTTT
CASSLALTTNEKLFF
>NA|TRBJ1-2|TRBV27
TGTGCCAGCAGTTCCCTGACCGCGATCTATGGCTACACCTTC
CASSSLTAIYGYTF
>NA|TRBJ1-3|TRBV5-6
TGTGCCAGCAGCTGGGCGGCCGGCTCTGGAAACACCATATATTTT
CASSWAAGSGNTIYF
>NA|TRBJ2-7|TRBV19
TGTGCCAGTAGTACAAGGACCCAAACCTACGAGCAGTACTTC
CASSTRTQTYEQYF
>NA|TRBJ1-2|TRBV10-3
TGTGCCATCAGCCCTATAACAGGGATGCTTGGCTACACCTTC
CAISPITGMLGYTF
>NA|TRBJ2-3|TRBV7-9
TGTGCCAGCAGCTTTGTTGCAGATACGCAGTATTTT
CASSFVADTQYF
>TRBD1|TRBJ2-7|TRBV11-2
TGTGCCAGCAGCTTGGACGGCCAGGGGGCCTACGAGCAGTACTTC
CASSLDGQGAYEQYF
>TRBD2|TRBJ2-5|TRBV28
TGTGCCAGCAGTTACGGGACTAGCGGGCCCATAGCGGAGACCCAGTACTTC
CASSYGTSGPIAETQYF
>NA|TRBJ1-2|TRBV6-1
TGTGCCAGCAGGGTCCCGGGACGGGACTATGGCTACACCTTC
CASRVPGRDYGYTF
>TRBD1|TRBJ2-7|TRBV6-6
TGTGCCAGCAGCCTGACAGGGTTCGCCTACGAGCAGTACTTC
CASSLTGFAYEQYF
>NA|TRBJ2-3|TRBV9
TGTGCCAGCAGCGTAGCTACCGGGGAGTTGGCGGATACGCAGTATTTT
CASSVATGELADTQYF
>NA|TRBJ1-4|TRBV27
TGTGCCAGCAGTTTAGTGGGGACTAATGAAAAACTGTTTTTT
CASSLVGTNEKLFF